A single TCR beta chain is shown here with its context. No antigen is known for it. This sample is part of a study of CD8+ T cells in alopecia areata. Study details: Patients in the treated group were given tofacitinib by mouth, 5 to 10 mg twice a day.

Reverse transcribed after extraction, RNA yielded cDNA as the sequencing template. Libraries were prepared by immunoSEQ multiplex PCR; TCRdb keeps only in-frame clonotypes and omits some of them. The data show 200,000 or so clones, more than 30% seen once. Findings and limits, study-wide: Under tofacitinib, fewer expanded CD8+ clones appeared among the top 100 scalp clones.

Treatment defined: oral pan-JAK inhibitor, 5-10 mg twice daily. Trimming cost V 2 bases and J 2 bases, with 3 bases left between them. This CDR3 region has 12 residues. CDR1 is MNHEY and CDR2 is SVGAGI in the germline V gene. The chain combines TRBV6-5 with TRBJ2-5; D gene unclear. Sequenced material: CD4+ T cells sorted from blood, taken between weeks 30 and 35, from a patient treated with tofacitinib. The TCR sequence derives from a human donor with alopecia areata. CDR3 loop: CASSYSQETQYF. As DNA, the CDR3 is TGTGCCAGCAGTTACAGTCAAGAGACCCAGTACTTC.